The 26 T cell receptor beta chains given below trace back to one sample, sequenced in a study of OX40 agonist ivuxolimab in advanced cancers. TCRdb keeps only in-frame clones here, not all; method: immunoSEQ multiplex PCR. The repertoire has under 100,000 clones, roughly 88% of them found once; the top ten carry 0.72%. The sequencing used CD4+ or CD8+ T cells sorted from blood, collected in a trial of the OX40 agonist ivuxolimab. These receptors were taken from an adult with an advanced solid tumor such as melanoma, head and neck, liver or kidney cancer.

V and J are TRBV7-2 and TRBJ2-3; D is unclear. This CDR3 contains 13 residues. Per the germline V gene, CDR1 is SGHTA and CDR2 is FQGNSA. Trimming took 5 bases from V and 0 from J, leaving 6 bases between them. CDR3: CASSRPSTDTQYF. DNA for the CDR3: TGTGCCAGCAGCCGCCCCAGCACAGATACGCAGTATTTT.

This clone was found a few times. This chain joins TRBV4-3 and TRBJ2-4; D unresolved. This CDR3 spans 19 amino acids. The V gene's germline CDR1 is LGHNA and CDR2 YSLEER. Trimming took 1 base from V and 2 from J, leaving 21 bases between them. CDR3 bases: TGCGCCAGCAGCCAAGCGATAGTGTCAAGCTCGGGCACCAAAAACATTCAGTACTTC. It specifies CASSQAIVSSSGTKNIQYF.

The gene calls are TRBV6-6 and TRBJ1-2; perhaps TRBD1 as D (5 bases). The germline V gene has CDR1 MNHNY and CDR2 SVGAGI (reference sequence). The V end lost 8 bases, the J end lost 3 bases, and 16 bases lay between the germline ends. CDR3 size: 14 residues. The CDR3 reads CASLQGQGHYGYTF. For the CDR3, the DNA is TGTGCCAGCCTTCAAGGGCAGGGTCACTATGGCTACACCTTC.

The chain recombines TRBV25-1 with TRBJ1-2; tentative D call: TRBD1 (6 bases). This CDR3 has 13 amino acids. V was clipped by 3 bases and J by 3 bases, with 8 bases between them. CDR1 and CDR2 (germline): MGHDK, SYGVNS. CDR3 residues: CASSDGGDYGYTF. The CDR3 bases are TGTGCCAGCAGTGATGGGGGCGACTATGGCTACACCTTC.

V and J are TRBV5-1 and TRBJ2-1; 9 bases are a match to TRBD2. With V trimmed by 7 bases and J by 7 bases, 9 bases remained unmatched. In germline, CDR1 is SGHRS, CDR2 YFSETQ. The CDR3 covers 14 residues. The CDR3 sequence is CASRAGGAGNEQFF. The CDR3 coding sequence is TGCGCCAGCCGGGCGGGGGGGGCAGGGAATGAGCAGTTCTTC.

The chain combines TRBV9 with TRBJ1-2; 8 bases match TRBD1. The CDR3 length is 15 residues. Germline trimming cut 4 bases from V and 0 bases from J; bases unmatched to any gene: 5. Germline lookup yields CDR1 SGDLS and CDR2 YYNGEE. The CDR3 DNA reads as TGTGCCAGCAGCCCGTGGACAGGGCCTAACTATGGCTACACCTTC. Its protein is CASSPWTGPNYGYTF.

The chain is built from TRBV28 and TRBJ2-7, with 9 bases fitting TRBD2. V lost 6 bases to trimming and J lost 5 bases; unmatched junction nucleotides: 14. Germline CDR1 reads MDHEN; CDR2 reads SYDVKM. The CDR3 spans 16 residues. The CDR3 sequence: CASSPGGLRGRDEQYF. The DNA of the CDR3 is TGTGCCAGCAGCCCCGGAGGGCTCCGCGGGAGGGACGAGCAGTACTTC.

This chain connects TRBV6-6 to TRBJ2-3; 15 bases match TRBD2. This CDR3 is 16 amino acids long. With 4 bases clipped from V and 15 bases from J, the junction kept 14 bases outside the gene matches. Germline CDR1 and CDR2: MNHNY and SVGAGI (reference sequence). In DNA form, the CDR3 reads TGTGCCAGCAGTTCCTCTACCGGGACTAGCGGGGGGCATTCCTATTTT. This encodes CASSSSTGTSGGHSYF.

V is TRBV10-3 and J is TRBJ1-2, with TRBD1 matching 7 bases. The CDR3 sequence is 13 residues long. From germline, CDR1 is ENHRY and CDR2 SYGVKD. With 5 bases clipped from V and 1 base from J, the junction kept 1 base outside the gene matches. CDR3 loop: CAISNRGNYGYTF. CDR3 DNA sequence: TGTGCCATCAGTAACAGGGGTAACTATGGCTACACCTTC.

The chain employs TRBV6-6 and TRBJ2-2; D is uncertain. This CDR3 comprises 15 residues. V was shortened by 2 bases and J by 4 bases, with 11 bases between the two germline ends. The V gene's germline CDR1 is MNHNY and CDR2 SVGAGI (reference sequence). The CDR3, as DNA: TGTGCCAGCAGTTACGAACCCCGACTCACCGGGGAGCTGTTTTTT. Protein sequence: CASSYEPRLTGELFF.

The J gene is TRBJ2-1, the V gene TRBV5-4; 9 bases are shared with TRBD2. With V trimmed by 4 bases and J by 2 bases, 4 bases remained unmatched. From germline, CDR1 is SGHNT and CDR2 YYREEE (reference sequence). The CDR3 is 15 residues long. Here the CDR3 reads CASSPSGIPYNEQFF. CDR3 in DNA: TGTGCCAGCAGCCCTAGCGGGATTCCCTACAATGAGCAGTTCTTC. The full variable domain, rest sourced from reference TRBV5-4 and TRBJ2-1, is ETGVTQSPTHLIKTRGQQVTLRCSSQSGHNTVSWYQQALGQGPQFIFQYYREEENGRGNFPPRFSGLQFPNYSSELNVNALELDDSALYLCASSPSGIPYNEQFFGPGTRLTVL.

The chain has TRBV27 and TRBJ2-2; no clear D. Trimming pared 6 bases from V and 0 bases from J, leaving 5 bases between. This CDR3 is built from 13 residues. Germline CDR1 MNHEY, CDR2 SMNVEV (reference sequence). CDR3 nucleotides: TGTGCCAGCAGCCTATCGAACACCGGGGAGCTGTTTTTT. Translating gives CASSLSNTGELFF.

V usage is TRBV7-2 and J usage is TRBJ2-7, with TRBD2 identical over 11 bases. The germline V gene encodes CDR1 SGHTA and CDR2 FQGNSA. With V trimmed by 5 bases and J by 1 base, 4 bases remained unmatched. This CDR3 region has 15 residues. CDR3 sequence reads: CASSLGTSGSYEQYF. For the CDR3, the DNA is TGTGCCAGCAGCCTCGGGACTAGCGGTTCCTACGAGCAGTACTTC.

In its sample, this clone was seen once. The genes are TRBV27 and TRBJ1-2; 8 nucleotides agree with TRBD1. Germline CDR1 is MNHEY and CDR2 is SMNVEV (reference sequence). V was clipped by 3 bases and J by 4 bases; unmatched bases: 7. The CDR3 has 15 amino acids. The CDR3 region has the DNA TGTGCCAGCAGTTTTACCGGACAGGGCGGCTATGGCTACACCTTC. Translating it yields CASSFTGQGGYGYTF.

This clone was seen more than once but under ten times. J is TRBJ1-2 and V is TRBV4-2; 7 bases line up with TRBD1. The CDR3 is 16 amino acids. The junction had 8 bases not matched to a gene; V was cut back by 0 bases and J by 4 bases. CDR1 and CDR2 from the germline V gene are LGHNA and YNFKEQ. CDR3: CASSQDYATGSYGYTF. The CDR3 nucleotides are TGTGCCAGCAGCCAAGATTATGCGACAGGGAGCTATGGCTACACCTTC.

This chain joins TRBV6-1 and TRBJ1-4; 7 nucleotides line up with TRBD1. Germline loops: CDR1 MNHNS, CDR2 SASEGT. This CDR3 has 16 amino acids. Unmatched junction bases numbered 10, after V lost 2 bases and J lost 7 bases. The CDR3 DNA is TGTGCCAGCAGTGAAAGTTTTGGGGACAGAACTGAAAAACTGTTTTTT. The encoded protein is CASSESFGDRTEKLFF.

This clone was recorded only once. The genes are TRBV7-8 and TRBJ2-3, with TRBD2 matching 9 bases. Germline assignment: CDR1 SGHVS and CDR2 FQNEAQ. The CDR3 is 16 residues long. With 1 base clipped from V and 0 bases from J, the junction kept 2 bases outside the gene matches. The CDR3 DNA sequence: TGTGCCAGCAGCTTAGGGCTAGCGGGGAGCACAGATACGCAGTATTTT. Translating it yields CASSLGLAGSTDTQYF.

The rearrangement uses TRBV11-3 and TRBJ2-2, with 9 bases fitting TRBD2. The CDR3 is 16 residues long. V shed 5 bases, J shed 5 bases, and the junction held 9 bases outside the gene matches. Germline loops: CDR1 SGHNT, CDR2 YENEEA. The DNA of the CDR3 is TGTGCCAGCAGCGCCGGATCCCTAGCGGGGACCGGGGAGCTGTTTTTT. Translating it yields CASSAGSLAGTGELFF.

This clone was recorded once. The rearrangement joins TRBV6-5 to TRBJ2-3, with D hard to call. The CDR3 consists of 10 residues. CDR1 MNHEY and CDR2 SVGAGI come from the germline V gene. Trimming cost V 11 bases and J 10 bases, with 13 bases left between them. In nucleotides, the CDR3 is TGTGCCGCCAGCATTCCTCCGCAGTATTTT. Protein sequence: CAASIPPQYF.

The rearrangement links TRBV5-6 to TRBJ2-7; the match to TRBD2 covers 10 bases. The CDR3 loop spans 14 amino acids. Germline assignment: CDR1 SGHDT and CDR2 YYEEEE. With V trimmed by 4 bases and J by 2 bases, 3 bases remained unmatched. CDR3 protein: CASSQGTSAYEQYF. The CDR3 bases are TGTGCCAGCAGCCAGGGGACTAGCGCCTACGAGCAGTACTTC. Full variable domain (outside the CDR3, taken from reference TRBV5-6 and TRBJ2-7): DAGVTQSPTHLIKTRGQQVTLRCSPKSGHDTVSWYQQALGQGPQFIFQYYEEEERQRGNFPDRFSGHQFPNYSSELNVNALLLGDSALYLCASSQGTSAYEQYFGPGTRLTVT.

The chain uses TRBV29-1 and TRBJ2-1; TRBD2 is a possible D gene (6 bases). This CDR3 has 13 residues. Per germline, CDR1 SQVTM and CDR2 ANQGSEA. V lost 3 bases and J lost 9, with 15 bases in between. DNA of the CDR3: TGCAGCGTTGAGGGGGGTTCGAGTAGTGAGCAGTTCTTC. It codes for CSVEGGSSSEQFF.

The chain has TRBV18 and TRBJ2-5; 7 nucleotides match TRBD2. The trim removed 1 base at V and 4 bases at J, leaving 6 bases unmatched. Per germline, CDR1 KGHSH and CDR2 LQKENI. This CDR3 is 15 amino acids long. The CDR3 protein is CASSPRGGGGETQYF. The DNA of the CDR3 is TGTGCCAGCTCACCACGGGGGGGAGGAGGAGAGACCCAGTACTTC.

This chain connects TRBV5-4 to TRBJ2-3; 10 bases match TRBD2. The V gene's germline CDR1 is SGHNT and CDR2 YYREEE (reference sequence). J lost 3 bases, V lost 3 bases, and 4 bases had no gene match. This CDR3 contains 15 residues. The CDR3 DNA is TGTGCCAGCAGCTCTAAGCGGGAGGGTACAGATACGCAGTATTTT. Translation: CASSSKREGTDTQYF.

This chain uses TRBV28 with TRBJ1-4, with D hard to call. From germline, CDR1 is MDHEN and CDR2 SYDVKM. The germline V and J ends were trimmed by 3 bases and 4 bases, with 12 bases remaining between them. CDR3 size: 15 residues. The CDR3 here is CASSLEGILNEKLFF. For the CDR3, the DNA is TGTGCCAGCAGTTTGGAGGGCATCCTTAATGAAAAACTGTTTTTT.

The chain recombines TRBV5-5 with TRBJ1-1; tentatively, D is TRBD1 (5 bases). Germline CDR1 SGHKS, CDR2 YYEKEE (reference sequence). The V and J ends lost 4 bases and 0 bases respectively, with 10 bases between them. This CDR3 has 14 amino acids. The CDR3 loop is CASSPGTLNTEAFF. DNA for the CDR3: TGTGCCAGCAGCCCGGGGACGTTGAACACTGAAGCTTTCTTT.

This clone was observed a handful of times. The chain couples TRBV7-2 to TRBJ2-3; 7 bases agree with TRBD2. The CDR3 consists of 17 residues. Germline values: CDR1 SGHTA, CDR2 FQGNSA. With 1 base clipped from V and 3 bases from J, the junction kept 10 bases outside the gene matches. The CDR3 protein is CASSLGLPGGGTDTQYF. Here the CDR3 DNA reads TGTGCCAGCAGCTTAGGACTGCCGGGGGGTGGGACAGATACGCAGTATTTT.